Listed below are T cell receptor beta chains from one sample, sequenced in a study of spatial heterogeneity in lung cancer. TCRdb re-called the 5' RACE reads through MiXCR, storing one row per CDR3 protein. Among around 21,000 distinct CDR3 sequences, about 4.3% were seen once, and the ten largest hold roughly a tenth. The sequenced sample was lung tumor tissue, obtained at surgery. These receptors all stem from a male donor with early-stage non-small cell lung cancer. CDR3s include the opening cysteine and the closing phenylalanine or tryptophan. The D gene is left open where the match is weak. Clone size is stated in some rows and not others, as once, few, many or a class when expanded.

>TRBJ2-1|.|many|TRBV2
CASSDSGSSYNEQFF
TGTGCCAGCAGTGACTCGGGGAGCTCCTACAATGAGCAGTTCTTC
>TRBJ2-2|.|.|TRBV28
CASSFAQLLNTGELFF
TGTGCCAGCAGTTTCGCACAACTTTTGAACACCGGGGAGCTGTTTTTT
>TRBJ2-2|.|medium-sized|TRBV4-2
CASSHSTENGELFF
TGTGCCAGCAGCCATTCCACGGAGAATGGGGAGCTGTTTTTT
>TRBJ1-4|.|.|TRBV19
CASTDLQDGSSGKLFF
TGTGCCAGTACCGACCTCCAAGACGGCTCCTCGGGAAAACTGTTTTTT
>TRBJ2-5|.|many|TRBV10-3
CAISESSGTETQYF
TGTGCCATCAGTGAATCATCGGGGACGGAGACCCAGTACTTC
>TRBJ2-3|.|many|TRBV3-1
CASSHSGLGDTQYF
TGTGCCAGCAGCCATTCCGGGTTGGGGGATACGCAGTATTTT
>TRBJ1-1|.|many|TRBV6-2/TRBV6-3
CASSSLAGTEAFF
TGTGCCAGCAGTTCCCTCGCCGGAACTGAAGCTTTCTTT
>TRBJ2-7|.|many|TRBV6-2/TRBV6-3
CASRSGRLSLREQYF
TGTGCCAGCAGGTCGGGGAGGTTGTCCTTGCGCGAGCAGTACTTC
>TRBJ2-5|.|many|TRBV12-3/TRBV12-4
CASRSEGRTQYF
TGTGCCAGCAGATCGGAAGGGCGGACCCAGTACTTC
>TRBJ2-7|TRBD1|few|TRBV28
CASSPWTGTTYEQYF
TGTGCCAGCAGTCCGTGGACAGGGACCACCTACGAGCAGTACTTC
>TRBJ1-3|.|many|TRBV4-2
CASSQGRDLFGNTIYF
TGTGCCAGCAGCCAAGGCCGGGACCTCTTTGGAAACACCATATATTTT
>TRBJ2-1|.|many|TRBV20-1
CSARRASYNEQFF
TGCAGTGCTAGGAGGGCCTCCTACAATGAGCAGTTCTTC
>TRBJ1-4|.|many|TRBV6-5
CASSYRDHLGEKLFF
TGTGCCAGCAGTTACAGGGACCACTTGGGTGAAAAACTGTTTTTT
>TRBJ2-5|.|.|TRBV7-2
CASSAWVASGQYQETQYF
TGTGCCAGCAGCGCGTGGGTGGCTAGCGGACAGTACCAAGAGACCCAGTACTTC
>TRBJ2-6|.|many|TRBV2
CASSVTGANVLTF
TGTGCCAGCAGTGTAACTGGGGCCAACGTCCTGACTTTC
>TRBJ2-5|.|.|TRBV7-8
CASSSYRKIQETQYF
TGTGCCAGCAGCTCGTACAGGAAGATCCAAGAGACCCAGTACTTC
>TRBJ2-2|.|few|TRBV28
CASRIGQSGGAGELFF
TGTGCCAGCAGAATAGGACAGTCTGGAGGGGCCGGGGAGCTGTTTTTT
>TRBJ2-3|TRBD2|many|TRBV18
CASSSLAGSTDTQYF
TGTGCCAGCTCATCGCTAGCGGGGAGCACAGATACGCAGTATTTT
>TRBJ1-1|TRBD1|medium-sized|TRBV7-2
CASRFNRGSAFF
TGTGCCAGCAGATTTAACAGGGGTTCGGCTTTCTTT
>TRBJ2-1|.|many|TRBV7-8
CASSLARTGAQFF
TGTGCCAGCAGCTTAGCCCGTACGGGAGCGCAGTTCTTC
>TRBJ2-3|.|many|TRBV11-1
CASSSHRDTQYF
TGTGCCAGCAGCTCACACCGAGATACGCAGTATTTT
>TRBJ2-7|.|many|TRBV20-1
CSATPPNRASTYEQYF
TGCAGTGCTACCCCCCCAAACAGGGCCAGTACCTACGAGCAGTACTTC
>TRBJ1-3|.|many|TRBV5-1
CASSPMGEGNTIYF
TGCGCCAGCAGCCCCATGGGTGAAGGAAACACCATATATTTT
>TRBJ2-1|.|many|TRBV7-8
CASSLRLEKSNEQFF
TGTGCCAGCAGCTTGCGACTAGAAAAGTCCAATGAGCAGTTCTTC
>TRBJ1-4|.|few|TRBV28
CASKQTARLNEKLFF
TGTGCCAGCAAGCAAACAGCCAGACTTAATGAAAAACTGTTTTTT
>TRBJ2-1|.|many|TRBV7-8
CAIRGFGSYNEQFF
TGTGCCATTAGGGGCTTTGGCTCCTACAATGAGCAGTTCTTC
>TRBJ2-3|.|.|TRBV28
CASSLQRDTQYF
TGTGCCAGCAGTCTCCAGCGGGATACGCAGTATTTT
>TRBJ2-1|TRBD1|many|TRBV12-3/TRBV12-4
CASSSTGIANEQFF
TGTGCCAGCAGTTCGACAGGGATCGCCAATGAGCAGTTCTTC
>TRBJ1-3|.|many|TRBV28
CASSSPGGGNTIYF
TGTGCCAGCAGTTCCCCGGGCGGCGGAAACACCATATATTTT
>TRBJ2-3|TRBD2|.|TRBV9
CASSPNLQGLAGGGTQYF
TGTGCCAGCAGCCCCAATCTTCAGGGACTAGCGGGAGGGGGTACGCAGTATTTT
>TRBJ1-5|.|few|TRBV6-5
CASSLDIPQGNQPQHF
TGTGCCAGCAGTCTCGATATTCCGCAGGGGAATCAGCCCCAGCATTTT
>TRBJ1-2|.|.|TRBV7-9
CASSLDPIYGYTF
TGTGCCAGCAGCCTAGACCCCATCTATGGCTACACCTTC
>TRBJ1-5|.|many|TRBV10-3
CAISGGSNQPQHF
TGTGCCATCAGTGGGGGATCGAATCAGCCCCAGCATTTT
>TRBJ2-1|TRBD2|.|TRBV20-1
CSARPSGIYNEQFF
TGCAGTGCTAGACCTAGCGGGATTTACAATGAGCAGTTCTTC
>TRBJ1-5|.|many|TRBV18
CASSSDRHSNQPQHF
TGTGCCAGCTCGTCGGACAGACATAGCAATCAGCCCCAGCATTTT
>TRBJ2-2|TRBD1|many|TRBV12-3/TRBV12-4
CASSLDRGTTGELFF
TGTGCCAGCAGTCTGGACAGGGGTACCACCGGGGAGCTGTTTTTT
>TRBJ2-7|TRBD1|few|TRBV20-1
CSALTRDSPRSYEQYF
TGCAGTGCCCTGACCCGGGACAGCCCTAGGTCCTACGAGCAGTACTTC
>TRBJ2-6|.|many|TRBV7-2
CASSSSVASGANVLTF
TGTGCCAGCAGCTCCTCGGTCGCATCTGGGGCCAACGTCCTGACTTTC
>TRBJ1-2|TRBD1|many|TRBV11-1
CASSFDRADYGYTF
TGTGCCAGCAGCTTCGACAGGGCCGACTATGGCTACACCTTC